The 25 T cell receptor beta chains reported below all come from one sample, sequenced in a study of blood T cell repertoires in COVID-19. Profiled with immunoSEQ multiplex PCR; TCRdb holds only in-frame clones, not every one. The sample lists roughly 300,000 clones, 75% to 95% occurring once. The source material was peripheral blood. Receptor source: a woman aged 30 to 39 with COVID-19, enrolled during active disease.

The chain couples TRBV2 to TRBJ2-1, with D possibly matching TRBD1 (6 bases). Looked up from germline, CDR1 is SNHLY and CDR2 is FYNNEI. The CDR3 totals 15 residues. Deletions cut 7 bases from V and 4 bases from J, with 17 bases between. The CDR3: CASTSLGQIYNEQFF. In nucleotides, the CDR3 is TGTGCCAGCACATCATTAGGACAGATTTACAATGAGCAGTTCTTC.

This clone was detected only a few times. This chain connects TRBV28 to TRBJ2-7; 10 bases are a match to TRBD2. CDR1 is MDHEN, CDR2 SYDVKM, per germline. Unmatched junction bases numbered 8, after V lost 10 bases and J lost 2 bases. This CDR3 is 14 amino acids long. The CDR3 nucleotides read TGTGCCACATTCCTAGCGGGAGCGACCTACGAGCAGTACTTC. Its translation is CATFLAGATYEQYF.

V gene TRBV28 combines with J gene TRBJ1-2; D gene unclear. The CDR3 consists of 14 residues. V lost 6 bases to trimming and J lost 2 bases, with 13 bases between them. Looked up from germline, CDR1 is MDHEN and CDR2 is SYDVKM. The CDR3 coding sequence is TGTGCCAGCAGATCTATGAAGGAGAACTATGGCTACACCTTC. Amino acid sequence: CASRSMKENYGYTF.

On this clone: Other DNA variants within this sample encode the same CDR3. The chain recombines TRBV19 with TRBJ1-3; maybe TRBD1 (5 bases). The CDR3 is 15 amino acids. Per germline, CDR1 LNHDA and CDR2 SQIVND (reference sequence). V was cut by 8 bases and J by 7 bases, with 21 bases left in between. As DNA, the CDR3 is TGTGCCAGTTCTGCCGGTGTCTTTGCAGGGAACACCATATATTTT. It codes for CASSAGVFAGNTIYF. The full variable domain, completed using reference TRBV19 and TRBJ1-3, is DGGITQSPKYLFRKEGQNVTLSCEQNLNHDAMYWYRQDPGQGLRLIYYSQIVNDFQKGDIAEGYSVSREKKESFPLTVTSAQKNPTAFYLCASSAGVFAGNTIYFGEGSWLTVV.

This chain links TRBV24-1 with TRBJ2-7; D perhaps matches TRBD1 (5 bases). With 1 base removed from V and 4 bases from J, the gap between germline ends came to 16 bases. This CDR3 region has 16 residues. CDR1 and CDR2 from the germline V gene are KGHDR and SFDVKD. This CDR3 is CATSDFQDIGFYEQYF. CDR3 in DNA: TGTGCCACCAGTGATTTTCAGGACATAGGGTTTTACGAGCAGTACTTC.

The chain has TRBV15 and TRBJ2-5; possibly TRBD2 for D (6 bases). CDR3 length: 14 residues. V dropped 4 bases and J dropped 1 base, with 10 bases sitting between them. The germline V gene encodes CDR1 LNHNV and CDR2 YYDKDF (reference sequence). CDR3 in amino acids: CATSNGGVQETQYF. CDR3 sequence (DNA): TGTGCCACCAGCAATGGCGGGGTCCAAGAGACCCAGTACTTC.

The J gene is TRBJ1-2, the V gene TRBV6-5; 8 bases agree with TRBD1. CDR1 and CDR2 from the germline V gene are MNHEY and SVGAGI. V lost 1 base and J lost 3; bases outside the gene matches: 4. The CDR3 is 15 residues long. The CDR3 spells CASSYYQGAYYGYTF. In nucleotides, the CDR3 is TGTGCCAGCAGTTACTACCAGGGGGCCTACTATGGCTACACCTTC.

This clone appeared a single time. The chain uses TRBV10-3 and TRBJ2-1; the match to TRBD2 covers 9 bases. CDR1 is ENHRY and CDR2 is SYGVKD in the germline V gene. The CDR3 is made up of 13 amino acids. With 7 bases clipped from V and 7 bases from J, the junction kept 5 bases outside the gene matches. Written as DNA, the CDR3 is TGTGCCATCACGGCGGGAGGGCGAAATGAGCAGTTCTTC. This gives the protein CAITAGGRNEQFF.

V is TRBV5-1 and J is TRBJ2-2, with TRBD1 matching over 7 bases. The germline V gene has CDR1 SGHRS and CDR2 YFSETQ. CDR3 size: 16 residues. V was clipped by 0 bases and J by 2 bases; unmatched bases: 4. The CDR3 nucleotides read TGCGCCAGCAGCTTGGGACAGGGCCTTAACACCGGGGAGCTGTTTTTT. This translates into CASSLGQGLNTGELFF.

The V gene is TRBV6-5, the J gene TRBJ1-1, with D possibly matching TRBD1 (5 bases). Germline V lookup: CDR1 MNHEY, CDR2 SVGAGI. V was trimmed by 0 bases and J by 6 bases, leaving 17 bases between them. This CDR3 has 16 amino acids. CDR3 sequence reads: CASSYSGGRPGAEAFF. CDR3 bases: TGTGCCAGCAGTTACTCAGGTGGCAGGCCGGGGGCTGAAGCTTTCTTT.

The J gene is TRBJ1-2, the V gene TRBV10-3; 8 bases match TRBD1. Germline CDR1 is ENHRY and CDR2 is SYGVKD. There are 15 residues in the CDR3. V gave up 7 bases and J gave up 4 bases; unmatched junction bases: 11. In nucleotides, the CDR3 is TGTGCCATCAAAGGGCTCGGACAGGGTGGCTATGGCTACACCTTC. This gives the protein CAIKGLGQGGYGYTF.

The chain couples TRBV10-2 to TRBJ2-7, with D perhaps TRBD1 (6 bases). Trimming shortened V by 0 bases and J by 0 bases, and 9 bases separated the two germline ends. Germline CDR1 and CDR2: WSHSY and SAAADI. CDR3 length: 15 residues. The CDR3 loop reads CASSESRQVSYEQYF. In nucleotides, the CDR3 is TGCGCCAGCAGTGAGTCGAGACAGGTCTCCTACGAGCAGTACTTC.

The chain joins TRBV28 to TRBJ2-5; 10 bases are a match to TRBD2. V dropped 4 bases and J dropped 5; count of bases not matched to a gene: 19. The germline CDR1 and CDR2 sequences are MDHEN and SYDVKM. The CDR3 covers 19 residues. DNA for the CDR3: TGTGCCAGCAGTTCCCTCGGCGGACTAGCGGACGAGGGGGTGGAGACCCAGTACTTC. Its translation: CASSSLGGLADEGVETQYF. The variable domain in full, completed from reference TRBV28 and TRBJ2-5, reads DVKVTQSSRYLVKRTGEKVFLECVQDMDHENMFWYRQDPGLGLRLIYFSYDVKMKEKGDIPEGYSVSREKKERFSLILESASTNQTSMYLCASSSLGGLADEGVETQYFGPGTRLLVL.

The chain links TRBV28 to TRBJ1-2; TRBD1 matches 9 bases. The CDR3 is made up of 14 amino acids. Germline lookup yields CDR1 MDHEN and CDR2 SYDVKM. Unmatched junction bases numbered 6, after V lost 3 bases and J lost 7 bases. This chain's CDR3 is CASSFAGTGLGYTF. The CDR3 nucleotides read TGTGCCAGCAGTTTCGCCGGGACAGGGCTTGGCTACACCTTC.

The CDR3 protein is CAAASGRINEQFF. Here the CDR3 DNA reads TGTGCCGCCGCTTCCGGCAGGATCAATGAGCAGTTCTTC. The chain combines TRBV27 with TRBJ2-1, with D hard to call. Germline CDR1 is MNHEY and CDR2 is SMNVEV (reference sequence). V was clipped by 11 bases and J by 6 bases, with 17 bases between them. The CDR3 is 13 amino acids.

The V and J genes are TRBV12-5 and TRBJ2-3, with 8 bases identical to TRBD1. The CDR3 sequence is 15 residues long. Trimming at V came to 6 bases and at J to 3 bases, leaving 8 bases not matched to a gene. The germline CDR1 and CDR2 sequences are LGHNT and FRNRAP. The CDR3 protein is CASGPGQGGTDTQYF. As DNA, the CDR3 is TGTGCTAGTGGCCCCGGACAGGGTGGGACAGATACGCAGTATTTT.

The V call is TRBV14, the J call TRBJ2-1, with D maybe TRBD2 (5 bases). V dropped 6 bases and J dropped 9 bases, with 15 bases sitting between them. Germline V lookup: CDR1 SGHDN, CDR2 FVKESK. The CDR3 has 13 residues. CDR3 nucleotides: TGTGCCAGCAGTCTTAACTCTGAGGGTGAGCAGTTCTTC. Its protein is CASSLNSEGEQFF.

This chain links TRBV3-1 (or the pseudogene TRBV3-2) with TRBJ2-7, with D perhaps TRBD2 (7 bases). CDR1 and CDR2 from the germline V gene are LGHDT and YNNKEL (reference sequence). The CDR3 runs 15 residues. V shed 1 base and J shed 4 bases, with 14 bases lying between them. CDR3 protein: CASSQVGGAPYEQYF. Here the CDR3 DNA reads TGTGCCAGCAGCCAAGTGGGGGGGGCGCCGTACGAGCAGTACTTC.

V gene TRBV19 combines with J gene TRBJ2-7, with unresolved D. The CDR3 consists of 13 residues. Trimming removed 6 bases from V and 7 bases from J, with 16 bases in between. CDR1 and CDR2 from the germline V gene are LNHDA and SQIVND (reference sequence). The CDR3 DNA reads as TGTGCCAGTAGCCCGCGGCACGCTTGGGAGCAGTACTTC. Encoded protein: CASSPRHAWEQYF.

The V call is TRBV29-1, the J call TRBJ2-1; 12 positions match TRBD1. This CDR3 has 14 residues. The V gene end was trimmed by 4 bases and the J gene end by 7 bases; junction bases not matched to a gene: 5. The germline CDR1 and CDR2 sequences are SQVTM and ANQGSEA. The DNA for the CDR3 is TGCAGCGTTGCGGGACAGGGGGCGGCTAATGAGCAGTTCTTC. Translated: CSVAGQGAANEQFF.

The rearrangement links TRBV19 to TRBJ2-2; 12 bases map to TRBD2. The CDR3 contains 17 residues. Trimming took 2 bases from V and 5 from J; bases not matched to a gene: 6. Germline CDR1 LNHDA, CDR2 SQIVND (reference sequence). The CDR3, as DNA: TGTGCCAGTAGTATACCCGGACTAGCGGGACTTACCGGGGAGCTGTTTTTT. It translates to CASSIPGLAGLTGELFF.

CDR3: CATLPLTGGFSYEQYF. In DNA form, the CDR3 reads TGTGCCACCTTACCGTTGACAGGGGGCTTCTCCTACGAGCAGTACTTC. The chain carries TRBV28 and TRBJ2-7, with TRBD1 identical over 10 bases. V was pared by 10 bases and J by 0 bases, with 12 bases of the junction left unmatched. This CDR3 contains 16 residues. Germline lookup yields CDR1 MDHEN and CDR2 SYDVKM.

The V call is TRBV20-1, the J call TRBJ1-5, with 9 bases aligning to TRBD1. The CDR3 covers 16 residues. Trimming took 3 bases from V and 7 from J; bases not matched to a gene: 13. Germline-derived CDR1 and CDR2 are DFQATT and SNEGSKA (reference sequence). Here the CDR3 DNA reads TGCAGTGCTAGTAGCCCCCCTGGGACAGGGAAGCAGCCCCAGCATTTT. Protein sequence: CSASSPPGTGKQPQHF.

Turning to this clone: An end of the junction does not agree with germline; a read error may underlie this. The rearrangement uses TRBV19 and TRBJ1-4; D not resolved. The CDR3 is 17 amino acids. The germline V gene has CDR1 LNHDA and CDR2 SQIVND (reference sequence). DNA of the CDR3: TGTGCCAGTAGTACTTCCCCCAACGCTGCGGCGAATGGAAAACTGTTTTTT. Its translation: CASSTSPNAAANGKLFF.

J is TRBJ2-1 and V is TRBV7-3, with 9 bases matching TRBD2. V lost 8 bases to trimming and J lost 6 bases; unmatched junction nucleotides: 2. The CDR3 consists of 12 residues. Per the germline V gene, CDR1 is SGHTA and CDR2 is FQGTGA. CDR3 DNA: TGTGCCAGCCAAGCGGGAGGCAATGAGCAGTTCTTC. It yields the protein CASQAGGNEQFF.